Presented here are 26 T cell receptor beta chains from one specimen sequenced in a study of regulatory T cells in long-lasting Graves disease. As for time point: newly diagnosed GD, antithyroid drugs for less than 3 months. The TCR library was prepared using RNA isolated from PBMCs. Library construction for TCR beta used iRepertoire HTBI primers and Arm-PCR of CDR3 regions. TCRdb used MiXCR to reprocess the multiplex PCR reads, holding one entry per CDR3 protein. The sample yields 400,000 to 550,000 distinct CDR3 sequences, about 16% seen once. The same sample was also used in a study of T cells in Graves' hyperthyroidism and ophthalmopathy.

The sequences come from peripheral blood mononuclear cells (PBMCs), collected at new diagnosis, from a patient treated with antithyroid drugs. The receptors originated from a woman under 30 with Graves disease.

This clonotype occurred many times. V usage is TRBV3-1 and J usage is TRBJ2-3; a weak D match, TRBD1 (5 bases). CDR1 and CDR2 from the germline V gene are LGHDT and YNNKEL (reference sequence). The CDR3 is made up of 15 amino acids. Trimming stripped 4 bases from V and 10 bases from J, with 21 bases between. As DNA, the CDR3 is TGTGCCAGCAGCCGGCACCAGGACAACCAAGGATCGCAGTATTTT. Translating gives CASSRHQDNQGSQYF.

This clonotype was seen a handful of times. A read error may be the cause here, since a much bigger clone is one base away. This chain links TRBV20-1 with TRBJ2-1; the match to TRBD2 covers 10 bases. The CDR3 is 16 residues long. The germline V gene has CDR1 DFQATT and CDR2 SNEGSKA (reference sequence). The CDR3 reads CSARDFSGRIYNEQLF. The CDR3 DNA reads TGCAGTGCTAGGGACTTTAGCGGGAGGATCTACAATGAGCAGCTCTTC.

This clonotype occurred a few times. A much larger clone sits a single nucleotide away, making a read error possible. The rearrangement uses TRBV7-9 and TRBJ2-1; 7 positions match TRBD2. After removal of 5 bases from V and 3 bases from J, the junction contained 1 base not matched to a gene. CDR1 and CDR2 (germline): SEHNR, FQNEAQ (reference sequence). The CDR3 spans 13 residues. The CDR3 is CASSGDYYNEQFF. The CDR3, as DNA: TGTGCCAGCAGCGGGGACTACTACAATGAGCAGTTCTTC.

The chain is built from TRBV7-6 and TRBJ2-7, with 10 bases lining up with TRBD1. Trimming removed 4 bases from V and 5 bases from J; junction bases left unmatched: 8. CDR1 and CDR2 (germline): SGHVS, FNYEAQ. The CDR3 loop spans 15 amino acids. CDR3 loop: CASSSRQGANHEQYF. The CDR3 coding sequence is TGTGCCAGCAGCTCGCGACAGGGGGCAAATCACGAGCAGTACTTC.

This clonotype has at least ten counts. The rearrangement links TRBV7-2 to TRBJ2-1; 8 bases are a match to TRBD2. Per germline, CDR1 SGHTA and CDR2 FQGNSA. The CDR3 runs to 13 residues. Losses at the gene ends were 5 bases for V and 7 bases for J; bases not matched to a gene: 4. CDR3 bases: TGTGCCAGCAGCACGGGACTAGAAAATGAGCAGTTCTTC. Amino acids: CASSTGLENEQFF.

This clonotype was counted many times. The chain carries TRBV9 and TRBJ1-2; unclear D gene. Deletions cut 4 bases from V and 2 bases from J, with 12 bases between. Germline CDR1 and CDR2: SGDLS and YYNGEE. The CDR3 contains 14 residues. The chain's CDR3 is CASSPPRLNYGYTF. CDR3 sequence (DNA): TGTGCCAGCAGCCCCCCCAGACTCAACTATGGCTACACCTTC. The variable domain in full, completed from reference TRBV9 and TRBJ1-2, reads DSGVTQTPKHLITATGQRVTLRCSPRSGDLSVYWYQQSLDQGLQFLIQYYNGEERAKGNILERFSAQQFPDLHSELNLSSLELGDSALYFCASSPPRLNYGYTFGSGTRLTVV.

V usage is TRBV20-1 and J usage is TRBJ2-7; D is possibly TRBD1 or TRBD2 (5 bases each). V shed 3 bases and J shed 4 bases, with 16 bases lying between them. Germline values: CDR1 DFQATT, CDR2 SNEGSKA (reference sequence). The CDR3 length is 14 residues. The CDR3 DNA reads TGCAGTGCTAGTGATGAGGGGCCCCCTTACGAGCAGTACTTC. Protein product: CSASDEGPPYEQYF.

The chain combines TRBV12-3 or TRBV12-4 with TRBJ2-7; TRBD2 agrees at 7 bases. V trimming: 4 bases; J trimming: 2 bases; junction bases outside the gene matches: 20. CDR3 length: 19 residues. CDR3 loop: CASSSKWVAGEGSPYEQYF. CDR3 DNA: TGTGCCAGCAGTTCTAAGTGGGTGGCGGGAGAAGGGAGCCCCTACGAGCAGTACTTC.

This clonotype was seen only a few times. V gene TRBV7-2 combines with J gene TRBJ2-3; D not resolved. Germline V gene lookup returns CDR1 SGHTA and CDR2 FQGNSA. The ends were cut back, 2 bases at V and 2 bases at J, with 14 bases in the middle. This CDR3 has 16 residues. The chain's CDR3 is CASSLNIPTHTDTQYF. The DNA for the CDR3 is TGTGCCAGCAGCTTAAATATACCGACCCACACAGATACGCAGTATTTT.

This clonotype appeared many times. The rearrangement uses TRBV7-3 and TRBJ1-2; 12 bases agree with TRBD1. Trimming at V came to 6 bases and at J to 7 bases, leaving 6 bases not matched to a gene. CDR1 SGHTA and CDR2 FQGTGA come from the germline V gene. The CDR3 totals 14 residues. The CDR3 DNA sequence: TGTGCCAGCAGTCCGGGACAGGGGGCGTTTGGCTACACCTTC. This codes for CASSPGQGAFGYTF.

The chain recombines TRBV6-7 with TRBJ2-1, with D perhaps TRBD2 (6 bases). TRBV6-7 is filed as an ORF, its function uncertain. Trimming left V 2 bases short and J 4 bases short, with 15 bases between. The CDR3 spans 16 residues. The DNA for the CDR3 is TGTGCCAGCAGTTACCTAATGCGGGGAATTTACAATGAGCAGTTCTTC. Protein: CASSYLMRGIYNEQFF.

This clonotype has only a few counts. Compared with germline, one end of the junction differs, possibly owing to a read error. This sequence joins TRBV12-3 or TRBV12-4 and TRBJ2-7; D is undetermined. This CDR3 contains 13 residues. CDR3 region: CASSFDGTYERYF. The DNA for the CDR3 is TGTGCCAGCAGTTTCGACGGCACCTACGAGCGGTACTTC.

This chain connects TRBV25-1 to TRBJ2-1; 7 bases map to TRBD1. Germline CDR1 reads MGHDK; CDR2 reads SYGVNS. V gave up 6 bases and J gave up 1 base; unmatched junction bases: 6. The CDR3 length is 15 residues. In DNA form, the CDR3 reads TGTGCCAGCAGCACGACAGGGCCTTCCTACAATGAGCAGTTCTTC. Translated, it gives CASSTTGPSYNEQFF.

To note about this clonotype: It may be a read error: a sequence one base away is much more abundant. Here the CDR3 omits its conserved ending phenylalanine or tryptophan, so a read error is the likely source. The V gene is TRBV20-1, the J gene TRBJ2-1; D is possibly TRBD1 (6 bases). Germline CDR1 and CDR2: DFQATT and SNEGSKA (reference sequence). With 2 bases removed from V and 9 bases from J, the gap between germline ends came to 11 bases. This CDR3 is 12 amino acids long. The CDR3 DNA reads TGCAGTGCTAGATCAGGGGCCGCTGAGCAGTTCTCC. Protein: CSARSGAAEQFS.

The rearrangement uses TRBV2 and TRBJ2-5, with D possibly being TRBD1 (5 bases). V was pared by 2 bases and J by 2 bases, with 9 bases between. Germline V gives CDR1 SNHLY, CDR2 FYNNEI. The CDR3 sequence is 14 residues long. In nucleotides, the CDR3 is TGTGCCAGCAGTGAACGCAGGGTACAAGAGACCCAGTACTTC. This encodes CASSERRVQETQYF. Full variable domain (remainder filled in from reference TRBV2 and TRBJ2-5): EPEVTQTPSHQVTQMGQEVILRCVPISNHLYFYWYRQILGQKVEFLVSFYNNEISEKSEIFDDQFSVERPDGSNFTLKIRSTKLEDSAMYFCASSERRVQETQYFGPGTRLLVL.

Note on this clonotype: The junction shows a germline mismatch at one end, possibly a read error. The genes are TRBV28 and TRBJ2-7; TRBD1 agrees at 9 bases. CDR3 length: 13 amino acids. From germline, CDR1 is MDHEN and CDR2 SYDVKM. The CDR3 nucleotides are TGTACCAGCAGCTGGACAGGGGTTTACGAGCAGTACTTC. This codes for CTSSWTGVYEQYF.

The V call is TRBV4-1, the J call TRBJ2-6, with TRBD1 identical over 7 bases. CDR1 and CDR2 (germline): MGHRA, YSYEKL. The length of the CDR3 is 19 residues. Trimming removed 0 bases from V and 6 bases from J; junction bases left unmatched: 14. The CDR3 DNA follows: TGCGCCAGCAGCCAAGAATCCGGGACAGTCTCCTCGGAGGCCAACGTCCTGACTTTC. Translated: CASSQESGTVSSEANVLTF.

This clonotype was recorded at least ten times. The chain employs TRBV7-9 and TRBJ2-7; TRBD1 matches at 10 bases. The V and J ends lost 3 bases and 4 bases, in that order; junction bases with no gene match: 9. Germline assignment: CDR1 SEHNR and CDR2 FQNEAQ (reference sequence). The CDR3 totals 16 residues. The CDR3 sequence: CASSLDRGSPLYEQYF. The CDR3 region has the DNA TGTGCCAGCAGCTTGGACAGGGGGTCCCCGTTGTACGAGCAGTACTTC.

The J gene is TRBJ2-7, the V gene TRBV12-3 or TRBV12-4; 9 nucleotides match TRBD1. CDR3 length: 14 amino acids. After removal of 5 bases from V and 6 bases from J, the junction contained 8 bases not matched to a gene. For the CDR3, the DNA is TGTGCCAGCAGTATATACAGGGGGCCGGGCGAGCAGTACTTC. Its translation: CASSIYRGPGEQYF.

The genes are TRBV6-1 and TRBJ1-2, with D unclear. V lost 5 bases to trimming and J lost 0 bases, with 13 bases between them. Looked up from germline, CDR1 is MNHNS and CDR2 is SASEGT. The CDR3 covers 15 residues. The CDR3 DNA sequence: TGTGCCAGCAGTCAGTGGGAACTAGCTAACTATGGCTACACCTTC. Translated, it gives CASSQWELANYGYTF.

The table lists this clonotype with many counts. The V call is TRBV6-1, the J call TRBJ2-3, with 13 bases identical to TRBD2. This CDR3 contains 16 residues. The V gene end was trimmed by 5 bases and the J gene end by 4 bases; junction bases not matched to a gene: 6. Germline CDR1 reads MNHNS; CDR2 reads SASEGT. The CDR3: CASSPRTSGSPDTQYF. CDR3 bases: TGTGCCAGCAGTCCTCGGACTAGCGGGAGCCCAGATACGCAGTATTTT.

With regard to this clonotype: One end of the junction is discordant with germline, which a read error may explain. The CDR3 DNA follows: TGTGCCTGGAGTGTACTCGATGAGCGGTTCTTC. It encodes CAWSVLDERFF. The chain uses TRBV30 and TRBJ2-1; D is undetermined. Germline CDR1 GTSNPN, CDR2 SVGIG (reference sequence). CDR3 length: 11 amino acids.

This chain connects TRBV30 to TRBJ2-1; TRBD2 matches 10 bases. After removal of 6 bases from V and 4 bases from J, the junction contained 6 bases not matched to a gene. The CDR3 covers 14 residues. Per germline, CDR1 GTSNPN and CDR2 SVGIG (reference sequence). The DNA of the CDR3 is TGTGCCTGCCCGGGACTAGCGTCGTACAATGAGCAGTTCTTC. This gives the protein CACPGLASYNEQFF.

V is TRBV10-3 and J is TRBJ2-1; possible D gene TRBD1, 6 bases. The CDR3 contains 16 residues. Germline CDR1 ENHRY, CDR2 SYGVKD. V was cut by 2 bases and J by 0 bases, with 11 bases left in between. CDR3 DNA sequence: TGTGCCATCAGTGAGCCCCAGGGGAGCTCCTACAATGAGCAGTTCTTC. Amino acid sequence: CAISEPQGSSYNEQFF.

The chain joins TRBV28 to TRBJ2-7; 11 nucleotides align to TRBD1. J was trimmed by 1 base and V by 6 bases; bases with no gene match: 5. The CDR3 extends over 15 amino acids. Germline V gives CDR1 MDHEN, CDR2 SYDVKM. The CDR3 DNA follows: TGTGCCAGCAGCACCGGGACAGGGGGGTCCTACGAGCAGTACTTC. It specifies CASSTGTGGSYEQYF.

This clonotype was counted at least ten times. This chain connects TRBV20-1 to TRBJ2-5; D uncertain. This CDR3 spans 14 amino acids. The ends were cut back, 0 bases at V and 5 bases at J, with 13 bases in the middle. Germline CDR1 reads DFQATT; CDR2 reads SNEGSKA (reference sequence). The DNA of the CDR3 is TGCAGTGCTAGAGATCGGAGCCCGAGGGAGACCCAGTACTTC. Protein sequence: CSARDRSPRETQYF.